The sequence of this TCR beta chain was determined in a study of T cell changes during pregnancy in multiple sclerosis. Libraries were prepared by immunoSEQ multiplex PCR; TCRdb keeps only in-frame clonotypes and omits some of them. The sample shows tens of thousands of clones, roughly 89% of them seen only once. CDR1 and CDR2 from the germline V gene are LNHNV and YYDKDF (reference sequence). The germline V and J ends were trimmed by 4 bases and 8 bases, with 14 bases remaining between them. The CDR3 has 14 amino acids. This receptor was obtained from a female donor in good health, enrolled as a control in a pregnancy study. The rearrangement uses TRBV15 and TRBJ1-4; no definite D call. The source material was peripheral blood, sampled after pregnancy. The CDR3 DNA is TGTGCCACCAGCATCGCCGGGGTGGGCGAAAAACTGTTTTTT. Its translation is CATSIAGVGEKLFF.